This record concerns one T cell receptor beta chain sequence. The assay was immunoSEQ multiplex PCR, and TCRdb's table has in-frame clones only and misses some. The table records more than 2 million clones, just under 95% of them present only once. This specimen belongs to a study of shared clonotypes between healthy human individuals. The CDR3 consists of 11 residues. The ends were cut back, 3 bases at V and 3 bases at J, with 6 bases in the middle. Germline V gives CDR1 SQVTM, CDR2 ANQGSEA. CD8 cells regarded as naive lacked CD45RO, were positively chosen for CCR7, and omitted terminally differentiated effector memory CD45RA+ cells.

The material sequenced was naive CD8+ T cells sorted from blood. This chain connects TRBV29-1 to TRBJ2-7; D is unresolved. The receptor comes from a man between 18 and 29 years old in good health. DNA of the CDR3: TGCAGCGTTGACTACGACTACGAGCAGTACTTC. Encoded protein: CSVDYDYEQYF.